What follows describes a single T cell receptor (beta chain). It has no known antigen specificity. Nothing much larger sits one base from this clone, and base qualities are not available. Library preparation was by the immunoSEQ multiplex PCR assay. Held by TCRdb, this immuneACCESS table contains in-frame sequences only and omits some clones. Under half of the omission traces to an unresolved V gene where checked; the cause of the rest is unknown. A total of under 85,000 clones appear in this sample, about 93% of them only once. In total, the top ten clones hold 0.45% to 0.6% of the sample. The CDR3 numbers 20 residues from cysteine through phenylalanine. The entry retains the CDR3 DNA only, 60 bases that are in frame from base 1. Per the germline V gene, SNHLY is the CDR1 and FYNNEI is the CDR2. The germline V and J ends show losses of 0 bases and 5 bases respectively, and no gene match explains 14 bases of the junction.

The data were taken from a study of T cell changes during pregnancy in multiple sclerosis (dated by TCRdb to the late 2010s). With respect to the entire study: In women with multiple sclerosis, the researchers looked at how the T cell repertoire shifted as pregnancy progressed.

This TCR was sampled from a female donor with multiple sclerosis, enrolled in a pregnancy study. The source was CD4+ T cells from peripheral blood mononuclear cells, collected in the second trimester of pregnancy. The sequence links TRBV2 to TRBJ2-3, with TRBD2 matching 13 junction bases. CDR3 sequence: CASSEARTSGGPRVGDTQYF. The nucleotide sequence reads TGTGCCAGCAGTGAAGCCCGGACTAGCGGGGGCCCAAGGGTTGGAGATACGCAGTATTTT. Extended through the reference TRBV2 and TRBJ2-3 proteins, this CDR3 yields the full variable domain: EPEVTQTPSHQVTQMGQEVILRCVPISNHLYFYWYRQILGQKVEFLVSFYNNEISEKSEIFDDQFSVERPDGSNFTLKIRSTKLEDSAMYFCASSEARTSGGPRVGDTQYFGPGTRLTVL.